This T cell receptor beta chain was sequenced for a study of blood T cell repertoires in COVID-19. About the study: PBMCs, B-cell-depleted T cells, or T cells provided the cDNA or gDNA that made up the material.

The Seattle site enrolled patients during active infection and followed them longitudinally. CDR1 SGHDT and CDR2 YYEEEE come from the germline V gene. V lost 4 bases and J lost 7; bases outside the gene matches: 15. The CDR3 spans 16 residues. Method: immunoSEQ multiplex PCR; TCRdb's copy keeps in-frame clones and lacks some. The table shows approximately 270,000 clones, with around 85% occurring only once. The TCR was taken from a human donor with COVID-19, enrolled during active disease. The donor label of this sample is uncertain. This chain joins TRBV5-6 and TRBJ2-5; 8 bases match TRBD1. Sequenced sample: peripheral blood. CDR3 in amino acids: CASSHPRTGQLGTQYF. The CDR3 coding sequence is TGTGCCAGCAGCCATCCGCGGACAGGGCAACTTGGGACCCAGTACTTC. The full variable domain, its missing parts supplied by reference TRBV5-6 and TRBJ2-5, is DAGVTQSPTHLIKTRGQQVTLRCSPKSGHDTVSWYQQALGQGPQFIFQYYEEEERQRGNFPDRFSGHQFPNYSSELNVNALLLGDSALYLCASSHPRTGQLGTQYFGPGTRLLVL.